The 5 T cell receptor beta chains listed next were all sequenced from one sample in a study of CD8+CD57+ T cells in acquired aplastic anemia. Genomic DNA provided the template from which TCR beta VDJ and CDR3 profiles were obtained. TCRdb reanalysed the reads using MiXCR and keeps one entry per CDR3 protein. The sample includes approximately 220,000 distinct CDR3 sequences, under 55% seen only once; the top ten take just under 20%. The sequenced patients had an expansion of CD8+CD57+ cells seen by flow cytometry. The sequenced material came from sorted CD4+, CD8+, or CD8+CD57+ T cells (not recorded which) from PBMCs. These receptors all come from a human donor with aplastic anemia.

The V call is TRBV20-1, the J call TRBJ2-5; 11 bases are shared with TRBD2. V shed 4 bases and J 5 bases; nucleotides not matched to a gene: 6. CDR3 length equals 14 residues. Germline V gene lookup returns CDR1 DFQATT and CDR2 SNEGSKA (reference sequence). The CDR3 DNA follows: TGCAGTGCTATTTGGCTAGCGGGGGGTGAGACCCAGTACTTC. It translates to CSAIWLAGGETQYF.

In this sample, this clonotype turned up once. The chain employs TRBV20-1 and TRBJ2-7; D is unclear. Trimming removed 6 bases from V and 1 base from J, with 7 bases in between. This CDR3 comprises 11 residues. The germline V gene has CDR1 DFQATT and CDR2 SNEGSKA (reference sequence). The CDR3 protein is CSAVTSYEQYF. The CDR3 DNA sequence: TGCAGTGCCGTGACATCCTACGAGCAGTACTTC.

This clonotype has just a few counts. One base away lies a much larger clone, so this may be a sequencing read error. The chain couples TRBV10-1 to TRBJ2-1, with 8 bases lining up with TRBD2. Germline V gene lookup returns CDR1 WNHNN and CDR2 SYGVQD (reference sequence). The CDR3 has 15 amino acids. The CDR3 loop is CAGSEMTGGTHEQFF. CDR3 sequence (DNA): TGCGCCGGCAGTGAGATGACGGGGGGGACCCATGAGCAGTTCTTC.

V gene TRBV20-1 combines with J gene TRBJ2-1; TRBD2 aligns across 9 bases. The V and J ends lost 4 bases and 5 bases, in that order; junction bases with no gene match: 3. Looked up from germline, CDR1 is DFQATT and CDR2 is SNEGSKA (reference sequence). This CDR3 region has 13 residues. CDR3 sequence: CSAKTSGDNEQFF. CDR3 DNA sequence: TGCAGTGCTAAGACTAGCGGAGACAATGAGCAGTTCTTC.

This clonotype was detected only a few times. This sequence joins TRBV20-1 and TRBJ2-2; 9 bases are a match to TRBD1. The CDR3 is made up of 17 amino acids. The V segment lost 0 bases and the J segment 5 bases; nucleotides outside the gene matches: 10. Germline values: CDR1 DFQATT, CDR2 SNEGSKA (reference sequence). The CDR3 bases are TGCAGTGCTAGAGATCCCAACAGGGGGCGGCGGACCGGGGAGCTGTTTTTT. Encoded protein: CSARDPNRGRRTGELFF.